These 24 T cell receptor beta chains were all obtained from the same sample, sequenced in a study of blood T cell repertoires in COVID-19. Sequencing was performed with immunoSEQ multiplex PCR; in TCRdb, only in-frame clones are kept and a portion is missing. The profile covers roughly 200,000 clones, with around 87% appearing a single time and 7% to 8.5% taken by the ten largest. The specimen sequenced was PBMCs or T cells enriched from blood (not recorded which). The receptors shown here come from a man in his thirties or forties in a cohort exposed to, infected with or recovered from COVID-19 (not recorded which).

The CDR3 DNA follows: TGTGCCACCAGCACGGGGAGGGGCTACACCTTC. This codes for CATSTGRGYTF. V gene TRBV28 combines with J gene TRBJ1-2; D unresolved. Per the germline V gene, CDR1 is MDHEN and CDR2 is SYDVKM. The length of the CDR3 is 11 residues. The germline V and J ends were trimmed by 10 bases and 8 bases, with 14 bases remaining between them.

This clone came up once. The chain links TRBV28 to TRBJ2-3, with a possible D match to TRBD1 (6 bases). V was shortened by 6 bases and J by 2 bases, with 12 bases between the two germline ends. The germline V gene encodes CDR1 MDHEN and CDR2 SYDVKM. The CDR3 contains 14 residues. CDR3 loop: CASRFGQSTDTQYF. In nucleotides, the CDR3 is TGTGCCAGCAGATTCGGACAGTCCACAGATACGCAGTATTTT.

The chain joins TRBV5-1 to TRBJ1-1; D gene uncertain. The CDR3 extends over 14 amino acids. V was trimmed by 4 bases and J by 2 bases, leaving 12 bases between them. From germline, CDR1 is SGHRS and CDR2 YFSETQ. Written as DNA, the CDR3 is TGCGCCAGCAGCCCGAGAGAGATCAACACTGAAGCTTTCTTT. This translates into CASSPREINTEAFF. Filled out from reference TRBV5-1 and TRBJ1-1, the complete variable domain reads KAGVTQTPRYLIKTRGQQVTLSCSPISGHRSVSWYQQTPGQGLQFLFEYFSETQRNKGNFPGRFSGRQFSNSRSEMNVSTLELGDSALYLCASSPREINTEAFFGQGTRLTVV.

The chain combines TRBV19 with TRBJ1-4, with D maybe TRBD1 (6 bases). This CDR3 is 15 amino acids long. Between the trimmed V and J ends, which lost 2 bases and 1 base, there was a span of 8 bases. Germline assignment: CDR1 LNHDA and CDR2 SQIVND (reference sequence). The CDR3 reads CASSILTGTNEKLFF. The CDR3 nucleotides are TGTGCCAGTAGTATACTGACAGGAACTAATGAAAAACTGTTTTTT.

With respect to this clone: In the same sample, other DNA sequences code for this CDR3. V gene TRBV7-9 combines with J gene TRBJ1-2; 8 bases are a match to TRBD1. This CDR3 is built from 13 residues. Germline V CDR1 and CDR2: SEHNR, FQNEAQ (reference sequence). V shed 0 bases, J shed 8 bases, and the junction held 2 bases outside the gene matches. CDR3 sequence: CASSLADRDGYTF. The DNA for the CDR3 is TGTGCCAGCAGCTTAGCGGACAGGGACGGCTACACCTTC.

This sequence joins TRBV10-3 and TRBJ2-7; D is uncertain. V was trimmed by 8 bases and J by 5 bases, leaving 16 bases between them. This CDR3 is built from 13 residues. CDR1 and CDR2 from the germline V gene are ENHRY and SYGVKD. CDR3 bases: TGTGCCATCGGAGCCGACTTCGGTAACGAGCAGTACTTC. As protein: CAIGADFGNEQYF.

CDR3: CASSGGQVAYEQYF. For the CDR3, the DNA is TGTGCCAGCAGCGGTGGACAGGTAGCCTACGAGCAGTACTTC. V and J are TRBV9 and TRBJ2-7, with 7 bases matching TRBD1. The trim removed 3 bases at V and 2 bases at J, leaving 5 bases unmatched. Germline lookup yields CDR1 SGDLS and CDR2 YYNGEE. The CDR3 contains 14 residues. The full variable domain, with the rest looked up from reference TRBV9 and TRBJ2-7, is DSGVTQTPKHLITATGQRVTLRCSPRSGDLSVYWYQQSLDQGLQFLIQYYNGEERAKGNILERFSAQQFPDLHSELNLSSLELGDSALYFCASSGGQVAYEQYFGPGTRLTVT.

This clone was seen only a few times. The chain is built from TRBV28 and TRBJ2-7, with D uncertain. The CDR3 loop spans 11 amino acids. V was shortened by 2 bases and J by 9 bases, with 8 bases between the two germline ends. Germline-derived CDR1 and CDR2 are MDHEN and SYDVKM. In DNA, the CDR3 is TGTGCCAGCAGTTTAGAGTCCGGGCAGTACTTC. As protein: CASSLESGQYF.

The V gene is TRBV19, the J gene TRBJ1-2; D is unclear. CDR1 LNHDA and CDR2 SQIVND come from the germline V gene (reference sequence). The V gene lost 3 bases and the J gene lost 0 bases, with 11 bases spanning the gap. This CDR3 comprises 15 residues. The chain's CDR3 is CASSIDLGANYGYTF. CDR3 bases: TGTGCCAGTAGTATTGACTTAGGAGCTAACTATGGCTACACCTTC.

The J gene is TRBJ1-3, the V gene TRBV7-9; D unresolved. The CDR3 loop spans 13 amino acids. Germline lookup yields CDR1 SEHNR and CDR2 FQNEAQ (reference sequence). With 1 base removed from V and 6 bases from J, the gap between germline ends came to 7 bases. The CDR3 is CASSLDLLNTIYF. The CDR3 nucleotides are TGTGCCAGCAGCTTAGATCTCCTAAACACCATATATTTT.

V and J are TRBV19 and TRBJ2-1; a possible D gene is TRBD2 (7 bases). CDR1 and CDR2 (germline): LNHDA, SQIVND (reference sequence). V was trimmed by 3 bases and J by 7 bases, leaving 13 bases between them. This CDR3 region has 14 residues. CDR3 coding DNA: TGTGCCAGTAGTATCATAGGGGGGGGGAATGAGCAGTTCTTC. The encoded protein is CASSIIGGGNEQFF.

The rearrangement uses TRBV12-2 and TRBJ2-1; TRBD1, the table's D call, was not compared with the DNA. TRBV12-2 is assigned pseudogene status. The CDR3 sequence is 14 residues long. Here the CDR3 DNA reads TGTGCAAGTCGCTTATTGTATCAGGGAACGTTGCAGTTCTTC. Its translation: CASRLLYQGTLQFF.

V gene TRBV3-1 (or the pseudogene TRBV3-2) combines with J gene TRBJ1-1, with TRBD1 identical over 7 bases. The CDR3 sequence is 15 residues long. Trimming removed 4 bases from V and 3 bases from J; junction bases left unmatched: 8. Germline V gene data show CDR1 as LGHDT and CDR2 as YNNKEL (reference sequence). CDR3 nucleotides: TGTGCCAGCAGCCTAGGTCCGACAGGGTACACTGAAGCTTTCTTT. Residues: CASSLGPTGYTEAFF.

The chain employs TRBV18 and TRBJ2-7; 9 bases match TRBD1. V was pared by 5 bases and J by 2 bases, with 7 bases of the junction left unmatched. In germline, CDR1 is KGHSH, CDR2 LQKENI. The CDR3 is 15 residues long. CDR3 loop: CASSSGTGITYEQYF. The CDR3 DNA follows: TGTGCCAGCTCATCCGGGACAGGGATAACCTACGAGCAGTACTTC.

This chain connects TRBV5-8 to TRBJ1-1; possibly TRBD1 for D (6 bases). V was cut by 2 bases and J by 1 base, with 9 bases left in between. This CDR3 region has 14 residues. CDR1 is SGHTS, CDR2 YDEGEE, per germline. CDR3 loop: CASSFAGANTEAFF. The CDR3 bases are TGTGCCAGCAGCTTCGCAGGGGCGAACACTGAAGCTTTCTTT.

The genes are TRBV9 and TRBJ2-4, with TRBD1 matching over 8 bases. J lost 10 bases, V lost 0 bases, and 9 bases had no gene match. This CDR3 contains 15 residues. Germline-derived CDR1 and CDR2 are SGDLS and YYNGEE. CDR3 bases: TGTGCCAGCAGCGTAGAGGCAGGGGGCGTTGGGATTCAGTACTTC. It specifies CASSVEAGGVGIQYF.

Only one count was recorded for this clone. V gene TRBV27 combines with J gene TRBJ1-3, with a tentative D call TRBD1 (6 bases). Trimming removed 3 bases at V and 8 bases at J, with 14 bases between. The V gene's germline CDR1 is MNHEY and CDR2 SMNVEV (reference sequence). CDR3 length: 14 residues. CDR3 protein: CASSFNRDADTIYF. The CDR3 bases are TGTGCCAGCAGTTTCAACAGGGACGCGGACACCATATATTTT.

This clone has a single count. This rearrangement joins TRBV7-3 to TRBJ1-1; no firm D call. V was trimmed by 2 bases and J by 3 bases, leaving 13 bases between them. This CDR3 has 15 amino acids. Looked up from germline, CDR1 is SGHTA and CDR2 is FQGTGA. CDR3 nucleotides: TGTGCCAGCAGCTTATACTCCGGGAGGGACACTGAAGCTTTCTTT. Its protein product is CASSLYSGRDTEAFF. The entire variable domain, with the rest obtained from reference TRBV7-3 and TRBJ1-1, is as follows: GAGVSQTPSNKVTEKGKYVELRCDPISGHTALYWYRQSLGQGPEFLIYFQGTGAADDSGLPNDRFFAVRPEGSVSTLKIQRTERGDSAVYLCASSLYSGRDTEAFFGQGTRLTVV.

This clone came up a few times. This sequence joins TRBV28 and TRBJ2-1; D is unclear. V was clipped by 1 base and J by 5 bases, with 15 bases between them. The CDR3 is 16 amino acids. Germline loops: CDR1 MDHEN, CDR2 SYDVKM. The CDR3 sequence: CASSLLAMGHNNEQFF. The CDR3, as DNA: TGTGCCAGCAGTTTATTGGCAATGGGCCATAACAATGAGCAGTTCTTC.

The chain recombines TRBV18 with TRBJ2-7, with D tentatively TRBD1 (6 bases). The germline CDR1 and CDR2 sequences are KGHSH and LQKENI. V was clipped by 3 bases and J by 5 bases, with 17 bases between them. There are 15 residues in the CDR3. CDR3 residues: CASSPRTGTRDEQYF. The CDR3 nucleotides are TGTGCCAGCTCACCCCGTACAGGGACGCGGGACGAGCAGTACTTC.

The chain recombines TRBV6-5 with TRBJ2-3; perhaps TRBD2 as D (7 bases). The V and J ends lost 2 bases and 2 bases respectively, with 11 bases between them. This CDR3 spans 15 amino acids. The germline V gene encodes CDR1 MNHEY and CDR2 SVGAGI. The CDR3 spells CASSYGAGATDTQYF. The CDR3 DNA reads TGTGCCAGCAGTTACGGGGCGGGGGCCACAGATACGCAGTATTTT.

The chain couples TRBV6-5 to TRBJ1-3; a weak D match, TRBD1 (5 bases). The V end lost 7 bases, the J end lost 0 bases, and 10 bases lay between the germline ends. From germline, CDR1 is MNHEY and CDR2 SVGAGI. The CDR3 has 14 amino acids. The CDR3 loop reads CASTAGNSGNTIYF. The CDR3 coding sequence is TGTGCCAGCACTGCAGGGAACTCTGGAAACACCATATATTTT.

As DNA, the CDR3 is TGTGCCACCAGCAGCACGACAGGGTTCCAGCATTTT. Translating gives CATSSTTGFQHF. The chain uses TRBV15 and TRBJ1-5; 7 bases are shared with TRBD1. The CDR3 has 12 amino acids. After removal of 3 bases from V and 12 bases from J, the junction contained 5 bases not matched to a gene. In germline, CDR1 is LNHNV, CDR2 YYDKDF (reference sequence).

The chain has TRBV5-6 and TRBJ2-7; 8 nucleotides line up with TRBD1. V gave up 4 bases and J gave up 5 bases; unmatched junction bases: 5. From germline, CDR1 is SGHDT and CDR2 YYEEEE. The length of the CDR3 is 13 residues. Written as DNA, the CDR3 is TGTGCCAGCAGCCCGACAGGGGTCCACGAGCAGTACTTC. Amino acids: CASSPTGVHEQYF.